The T cell receptor (beta chain) under discussion was sequenced for a study of blood T cells in healthy people across ages. Findings of the study overall: Those diversity estimates obtained from one million T cells were thought to be underestimates. Long-lived donors exceeded aged donors in naive CD4+ cells and diversity.

The authors ran a second PCR of 7 to 11 cycles using a sample-barcoded 5' primer and a J-beta primer mix. One entry per CDR3 protein results from TCRdb running MiXCR on the 5' RACE reads. In the table there are roughly 1,800,000 distinct CDR3 sequences, just under 50% of which are singletons. Germline-derived CDR1 and CDR2 are SGHTA and FQGNSA. V was cut by 4 bases and J by 7 bases, with 16 bases left in between. The CDR3 consists of 14 residues. This clonotype has just a few counts. Its antigen is unidentified. Donors each provided 8 to 10 milliliters of peripheral blood. RNA extraction gave at least 5 micrograms of total RNA per sample.

The gene calls are TRBV7-2 and TRBJ1-1; D perhaps matches TRBD1 (6 bases). The material sequenced was blood. The clonotype originates from a woman aged 40 to 50 in good health. The CDR3 protein is CASSSSGTIYEAFF. CDR3 DNA: TGTGCCAGCAGCTCCTCCGGGACAATCTATGAAGCTTTCTTT.